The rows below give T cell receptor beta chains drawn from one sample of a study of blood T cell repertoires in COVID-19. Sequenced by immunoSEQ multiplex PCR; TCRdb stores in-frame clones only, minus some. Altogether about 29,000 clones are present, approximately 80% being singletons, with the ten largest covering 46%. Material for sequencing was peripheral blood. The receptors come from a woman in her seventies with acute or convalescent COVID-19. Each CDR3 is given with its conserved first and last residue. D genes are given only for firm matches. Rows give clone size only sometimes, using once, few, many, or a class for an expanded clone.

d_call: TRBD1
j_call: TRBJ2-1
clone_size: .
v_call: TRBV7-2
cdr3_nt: TGTGCCAGCAGCTTAGCGGGACAGGGTGCGTACAATGAGCAGTTCTTC
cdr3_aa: CASSLAGQGAYNEQFF

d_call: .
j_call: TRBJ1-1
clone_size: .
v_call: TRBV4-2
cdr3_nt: TGTGCCAGCAGCCAAGTGGTAACGGCAGGGAACACTGAAGCTTTCTTT
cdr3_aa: CASSQVVTAGNTEAFF

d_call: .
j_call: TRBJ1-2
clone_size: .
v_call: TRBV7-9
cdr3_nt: TGTGCCAGCTCCGCCGGGTCGGTTAGTTATGGCTACACCTTC
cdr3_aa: CASSAGSVSYGYTF

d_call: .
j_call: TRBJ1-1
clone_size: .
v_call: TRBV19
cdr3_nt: TGTGCCAGTAGTATTGGAGTGACCGCCTATACTGAAGCTTTCTTT
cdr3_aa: CASSIGVTAYTEAFF

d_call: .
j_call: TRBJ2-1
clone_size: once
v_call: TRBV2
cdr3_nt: TGTGCCAGACAGGGAACCTCCTACAATGAGCAGTTCTTC
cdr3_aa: CARQGTSYNEQFF

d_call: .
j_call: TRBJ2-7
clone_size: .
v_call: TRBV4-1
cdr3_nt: TGCGCCAGCAGCCTACGGGAAGCCTTCATCACCTACGAGCAGTACTTC
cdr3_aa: CASSLREAFITYEQYF

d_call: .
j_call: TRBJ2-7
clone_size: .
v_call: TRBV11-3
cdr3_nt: TGTGCCAGCAGCTTAGCCCTTAAGAGGGACGAGCAGTACTTC
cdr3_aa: CASSLALKRDEQYF

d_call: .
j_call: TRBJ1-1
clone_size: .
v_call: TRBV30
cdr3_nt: TGTGCCTGGAGTGTACAGGGGAACACTGAAGCTTTCTTT
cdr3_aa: CAWSVQGNTEAFF

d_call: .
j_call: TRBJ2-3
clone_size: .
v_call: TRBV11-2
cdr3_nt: TGTGCCAGCAGCCGGACGCTAGCCCATACGCAGTATTTT
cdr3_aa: CASSRTLAHTQYF

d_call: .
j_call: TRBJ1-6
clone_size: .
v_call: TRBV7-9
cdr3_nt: TGTGCCAGCAGCTTAGCCCCCGAGGGTATGCTCCTCCACTTT
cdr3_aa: CASSLAPEGMLLHF